The 24 T cell receptor beta chains reported below all come from one sample, sequenced in a study of blood T cell repertoires in COVID-19. Some clones are missing from TCRdb's copy, which holds only in-frame ones; the method was immunoSEQ multiplex PCR. This table holds approximately 160,000 clones, roughly 90% found once. The material sequenced was peripheral blood. These receptors came from a woman aged 65 to 85 with acute or convalescent COVID-19.

This CDR3 is CASSPGLAEYEQYF. CDR3 nucleotide sequence: TGTGCCAGCAGCCCGGGACTAGCAGAATACGAGCAGTACTTC. The chain employs TRBV28 and TRBJ2-7; TRBD2 matches at 9 bases. Trimming took 6 bases from V and 4 from J; bases not matched to a gene: 7. The CDR3 is 14 residues long. The V gene's germline CDR1 is MDHEN and CDR2 SYDVKM. Full variable domain (rest looked up from reference TRBV28 and TRBJ2-7): DVKVTQSSRYLVKRTGEKVFLECVQDMDHENMFWYRQDPGLGLRLIYFSYDVKMKEKGDIPEGYSVSREKKERFSLILESASTNQTSMYLCASSPGLAEYEQYFGPGTRLTVT.

The J gene is TRBJ1-2, the V gene TRBV6-5, with D unclear. Germline assignment: CDR1 MNHEY and CDR2 SVGAGI. The V gene lost 6 bases and the J gene lost 4 bases, with 9 bases spanning the gap. The CDR3 extends over 12 amino acids. Written as DNA, the CDR3 is TGTGCCAGCAGGCTCCGGGGCTATGGCTACACCTTC. Translation gives CASRLRGYGYTF.

This chain links TRBV18 with TRBJ2-5, with D possibly matching TRBD2 (5 bases). CDR1 and CDR2 (germline): KGHSH, LQKENI. The germline V and J ends were trimmed by 4 bases and 0 bases, with 18 bases remaining between them. CDR3 size: 17 residues. The CDR3 DNA follows: TGTGCCAGCTCACAGACCCGGAGCGGAGAATACCAAGAGACCCAGTACTTC. Translation gives CASSQTRSGEYQETQYF.

The chain carries TRBV21-1 and TRBJ1-4. TRBV21-1 is given as a pseudogene. The length of the CDR3 is 15 residues. This CDR3 is CASSKEGEANEKLFF. CDR3 sequence (DNA): TGTGCCAGCAGCAAAGAAGGAGAAGCTAATGAAAAACTGTTTTTT.

The chain combines TRBV28 with TRBJ2-5, with 12 bases fitting TRBD2. Germline V lookup: CDR1 MDHEN, CDR2 SYDVKM. The CDR3 consists of 17 residues. Trimming took 7 bases from V and 7 from J; bases not matched to a gene: 16. As DNA, the CDR3 is TGTGCCAGCACACTCACTAGCGGGAGGACCGGTGCCGGGACCCAGTACTTC. This translates into CASTLTSGRTGAGTQYF.

The chain is built from TRBV21-1 and TRBJ1-1; the table's D call, TRBD1, was not checked against the DNA. TRBV21-1 is flagged as a pseudogene. There are 15 residues in the CDR3. The CDR3 region has the DNA TGTGCCAGCAGCACCCTGCCTACAGGGATAGGTGAAGCTTTCTTT. Translating it yields CASSTLPTGIGEAFF.

The genes are TRBV7-2 and TRBJ1-4, with D perhaps TRBD1 (6 bases). The CDR3 has 16 amino acids. V lost 1 base and J 7 bases, leaving 16 bases between the germline ends. Per the germline V gene, CDR1 is SGHTA and CDR2 is FQGNSA. The CDR3 loop is CASSLVIGRGGEKLFF. The CDR3 bases are TGTGCCAGCAGCTTAGTAATAGGCAGGGGTGGTGAAAAACTGTTTTTT.

The chain couples TRBV15 to TRBJ1-5, with D hard to call. The V gene lost 0 bases and the J gene lost 4 bases, with 13 bases spanning the gap. CDR3 length equals 16 residues. Germline CDR1 reads LNHNV; CDR2 reads YYDKDF (reference sequence). Here the CDR3 DNA reads TGTGCCACCAGCAGAGAACGTTGGGCCGATAATCAGCCCCAGCATTTT. It encodes CATSRERWADNQPQHF.

The genes are TRBV2 and TRBJ2-1; TRBD1 matches 7 bases. The V gene's germline CDR1 is SNHLY and CDR2 FYNNEI. The J segment lost 0 bases and the V segment lost 6 bases, leaving 5 bases of the junction unmatched. The CDR3 runs to 15 residues. The CDR3 reads CASSEDRSSYNEQFF. The CDR3 DNA sequence: TGTGCCAGCAGCGAGGACAGGAGCTCCTACAATGAGCAGTTCTTC.

The V call is TRBV6-5, the J call TRBJ1-5; perhaps TRBD1 as D (6 bases). The CDR3 sequence is 14 residues long. V was cut by 6 bases and J by 3 bases, with 12 bases left in between. Per the germline V gene, CDR1 is MNHEY and CDR2 is SVGAGI. The CDR3 region is CASRADSHNQPQHF. CDR3 nucleotide sequence: TGTGCCAGCAGGGCGGACAGCCACAATCAGCCCCAGCATTTT.

V is TRBV28 and J is TRBJ1-1; the D gene is possibly TRBD1 (5 bases). V lost 8 bases to trimming and J lost 3 bases, with 13 bases between them. The CDR3 runs 13 residues. Germline V gene data show CDR1 as MDHEN and CDR2 as SYDVKM. CDR3: CASHKRDDTEAFF. CDR3 DNA: TGTGCCAGCCACAAGCGGGACGACACTGAAGCTTTCTTT.

CDR3 loop: CASSPGQGEQYF. CDR3 nucleotides: TGTGCCAGCTCACCAGGACAGGGCGAGCAGTACTTC. The chain couples TRBV18 to TRBJ2-7; 8 positions match TRBD1. This CDR3 is 12 amino acids long. V was pared by 2 bases and J by 6 bases, with 0 bases of the junction left unmatched. CDR1 and CDR2 (germline): KGHSH, LQKENI. The whole variable domain, remainder taken from reference TRBV18 and TRBJ2-7, is NAGVMQNPRHLVRRRGQEARLRCSPMKGHSHVYWYRQLPEEGLKFMVYLQKENIIDESGMPKERFSAEFPKEGPSILRIQQVVRGDSAAYFCASSPGQGEQYFGPGTRLTVT.

This clone was picked up a small number of times. The gene calls are TRBV11-2 and TRBJ1-6; a possible D gene is TRBD1 (6 bases). Germline-derived CDR1 and CDR2 are SGHAT and FQNNGV. V lost 2 bases to trimming and J lost 1 base, with 12 bases between them. CDR3 length equals 17 residues. CDR3 region: CASSLRRTDSYNSPLHF. The DNA for the CDR3 is TGTGCCAGCAGCTTACGCCGGACAGATTCCTATAATTCACCCCTCCACTTT.

The chain recombines TRBV19 with TRBJ2-4; a weak D match, TRBD1 (6 bases). V gave up 1 base and J gave up 7 bases, with 11 bases separating them. CDR1 is LNHDA and CDR2 is SQIVND in the germline V gene (reference sequence). The CDR3 covers 14 residues. CDR3 nucleotide sequence: TGTGCCAGTAGTATAGGGCACAGGGTGAACATTCAGTACTTC. It translates to CASSIGHRVNIQYF.

The chain couples TRBV7-9 to TRBJ1-2, with TRBD1 matching 7 bases. This CDR3 comprises 12 residues. With V trimmed by 4 bases and J by 5 bases, 1 base remained unmatched. CDR1 and CDR2 (germline): SEHNR, FQNEAQ (reference sequence). DNA for the CDR3: TGTGCCAGCAGCTCGGGACAGTATGGCTACACCTTC. Residues: CASSSGQYGYTF.

The gene calls are TRBV25-1 and TRBJ2-3, with 7 bases matching TRBD2. Germline V CDR1 and CDR2: MGHDK, SYGVNS. The length of the CDR3 is 13 residues. V shed 6 bases and J 2 bases; nucleotides not matched to a gene: 2. The CDR3 DNA reads as TGTGCCAGCAGGGGGACTAACACAGATACGCAGTATTTT. Amino acid sequence: CASRGTNTDTQYF.

The CDR3 bases are TGTGCCACCAGTGATTTAGAAGGTCTAGCGGGGGATTGGGATACGCAGTATTTT. Translating gives CATSDLEGLAGDWDTQYF. The rearrangement uses TRBV24-1 and TRBJ2-3; 10 nucleotides align to TRBD2. From germline, CDR1 is KGHDR and CDR2 SFDVKD. The CDR3 totals 18 residues. J gave up 6 bases and V 1 base, and 12 bases lay outside the gene matches.

This chain uses TRBV4-3 with TRBJ2-7; D might be TRBD1 (6 bases). This CDR3 is built from 15 residues. Trimming shortened V by 0 bases and J by 0 bases, and 9 bases separated the two germline ends. Germline V CDR1 and CDR2: LGHNA, YSLEER. The CDR3 is CASSQEDRTSYEQYF. The CDR3 DNA reads TGCGCCAGCAGCCAAGAGGACAGAACCTCCTACGAGCAGTACTTC.

This chain joins TRBV6-6 and TRBJ2-2, with 14 bases fitting TRBD2. The germline V gene encodes CDR1 MNHNY and CDR2 SVGAGI (reference sequence). The trim removed 5 bases at V and 4 bases at J, leaving 9 bases unmatched. The CDR3 consists of 18 residues. This CDR3 is CASSQRLAGGSATGELFF. CDR3 DNA: TGTGCCAGCAGTCAACGACTAGCGGGAGGGTCGGCCACCGGGGAGCTGTTTTTT.

The chain employs TRBV3-1 (or the pseudogene TRBV3-2) and TRBJ2-7, with 8 bases identical to TRBD2. The CDR3 consists of 14 residues. The J segment lost 2 bases and the V segment lost 3 bases, leaving 3 bases of the junction unmatched. Germline V CDR1 and CDR2: LGHDT, YNNKEL (reference sequence). The CDR3 here is CASSHGTRTYEQYF. The CDR3 DNA sequence: TGTGCCAGCAGCCACGGGACTAGAACCTACGAGCAGTACTTC.

The CDR3, as DNA: TGTGCCAGCAGTCCCCGAGGAGAGACCAATGAGCAGTTCTTC. Encoded protein: CASSPRGETNEQFF. This chain joins TRBV6-5 and TRBJ2-1; D gene uncertain. CDR1 is MNHEY and CDR2 is SVGAGI in the germline V gene. This CDR3 has 14 residues. The germline V and J ends were trimmed by 5 bases and 6 bases, with 14 bases remaining between them.

The chain couples TRBV5-1 to TRBJ1-2; D might be TRBD1 (6 bases). The CDR3 loop spans 15 amino acids. V was trimmed by 1 base and J by 5 bases, leaving 15 bases between them. Germline values: CDR1 SGHRS, CDR2 YFSETQ. CDR3 DNA: TGCGCCAGCAGCTTGCAAGGACAGCTTACGTATGGCTACACCTTC. Protein product: CASSLQGQLTYGYTF.

The chain uses TRBV12-5 and TRBJ1-3; D gene unclear. CDR3 size: 15 residues. Looked up from germline, CDR1 is LGHNT and CDR2 is FRNRAP. With 0 bases removed from V and 3 bases from J, the gap between germline ends came to 9 bases. The CDR3 nucleotides read TGTGCTAGTGGTTTGGTCTCGGGTAGTGGAAACACCATATATTTT. Translated: CASGLVSGSGNTIYF.

This CDR3 is CASSEGQGRNEKLFF. The CDR3 DNA sequence: TGTGCCAGCAGTGAGGGACAGGGGAGGAATGAAAAACTGTTTTTT. The rearrangement uses TRBV6-1 and TRBJ1-4, with TRBD1 matching over 10 bases. There are 15 residues in the CDR3. Losses at the gene ends were 3 bases for V and 5 bases for J; bases not matched to a gene: 3. The germline gives CDR1 MNHNS, CDR2 SASEGT.